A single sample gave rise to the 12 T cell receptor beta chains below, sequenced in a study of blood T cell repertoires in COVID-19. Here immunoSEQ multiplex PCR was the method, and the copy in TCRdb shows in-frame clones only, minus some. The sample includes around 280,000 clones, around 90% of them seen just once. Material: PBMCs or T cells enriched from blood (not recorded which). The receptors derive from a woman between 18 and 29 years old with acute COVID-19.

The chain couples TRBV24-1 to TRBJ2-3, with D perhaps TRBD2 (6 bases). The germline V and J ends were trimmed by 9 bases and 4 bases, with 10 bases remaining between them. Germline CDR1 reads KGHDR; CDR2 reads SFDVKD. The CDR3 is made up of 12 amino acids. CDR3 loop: CATGGAADTQYF. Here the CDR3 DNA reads TGTGCCACCGGAGGGGCGGCAGATACGCAGTATTTT.

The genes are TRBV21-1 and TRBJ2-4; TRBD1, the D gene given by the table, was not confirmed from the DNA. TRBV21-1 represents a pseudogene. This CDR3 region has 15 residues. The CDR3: CASSPPTGTKNIQYF. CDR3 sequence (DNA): TGTGCCAGCAGCCCCCCGACAGGGACCAAAAACATTCAGTACTTC.

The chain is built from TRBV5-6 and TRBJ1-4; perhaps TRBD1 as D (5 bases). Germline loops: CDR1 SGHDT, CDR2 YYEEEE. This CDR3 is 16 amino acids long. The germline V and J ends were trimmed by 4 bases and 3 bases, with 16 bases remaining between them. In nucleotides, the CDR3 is TGTGCCAGCAGCCGGACGGGGGTTCGGGCTAATGAAAAACTGTTTTTT. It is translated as CASSRTGVRANEKLFF.

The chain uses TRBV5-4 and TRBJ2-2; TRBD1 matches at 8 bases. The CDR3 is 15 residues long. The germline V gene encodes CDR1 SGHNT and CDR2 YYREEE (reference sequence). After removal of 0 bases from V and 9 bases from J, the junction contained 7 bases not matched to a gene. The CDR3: CASSLETGVLRELFF. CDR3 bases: TGTGCCAGCAGCTTGGAGACAGGGGTCCTCCGGGAGCTGTTTTTT.

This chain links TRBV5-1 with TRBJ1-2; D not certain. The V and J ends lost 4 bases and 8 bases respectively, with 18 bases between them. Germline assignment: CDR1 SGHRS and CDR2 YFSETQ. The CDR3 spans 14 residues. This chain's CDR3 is CASSRSSRRSGYTF. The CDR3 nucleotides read TGCGCCAGCAGCCGTTCATCGCGCCGAAGCGGCTACACCTTC.

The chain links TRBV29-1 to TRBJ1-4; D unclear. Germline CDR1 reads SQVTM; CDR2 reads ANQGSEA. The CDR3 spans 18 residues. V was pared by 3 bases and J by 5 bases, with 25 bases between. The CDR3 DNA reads TGCAGCGTTGAGAGGCCCTTGGTGGATGGATCCCCAAATGAAAAACTGTTTTTT. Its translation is CSVERPLVDGSPNEKLFF.

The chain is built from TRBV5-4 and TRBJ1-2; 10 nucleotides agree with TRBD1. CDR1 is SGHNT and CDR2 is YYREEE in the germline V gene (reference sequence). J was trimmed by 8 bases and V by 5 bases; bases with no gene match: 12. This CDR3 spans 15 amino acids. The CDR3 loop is CASRWTGGSPRGYTF. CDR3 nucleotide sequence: TGTGCCAGCAGATGGACAGGGGGATCCCCCAGGGGCTACACCTTC. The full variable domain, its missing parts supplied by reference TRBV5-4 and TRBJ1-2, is ETGVTQSPTHLIKTRGQQVTLRCSSQSGHNTVSWYQQALGQGPQFIFQYYREEENGRGNFPPRFSGLQFPNYSSELNVNALELDDSALYLCASRWTGGSPRGYTFGSGTRLTVV.

In DNA, the CDR3 is TGCAGCGTTGCTCCCGACAGACTCTATGGCTACACCTTC. Translation: CSVAPDRLYGYTF. The chain joins TRBV29-1 to TRBJ1-2, with D possibly being TRBD1 (5 bases). The CDR3 is 13 amino acids. V gave up 4 bases and J gave up 4 bases, with 13 bases separating them. Germline V gives CDR1 SQVTM, CDR2 ANQGSEA. The complete variable domain, with remaining parts taken from reference TRBV29-1 and TRBJ1-2, reads SAVISQKPSRDICQRGTSLTIQCQVDSQVTMMFWYRQQPGQSLTLIATANQGSEATYESGFVIDKFPISRPNLTFSTLTVSNMSPEDSSIYLCSVAPDRLYGYTFGSGTRLTVV.

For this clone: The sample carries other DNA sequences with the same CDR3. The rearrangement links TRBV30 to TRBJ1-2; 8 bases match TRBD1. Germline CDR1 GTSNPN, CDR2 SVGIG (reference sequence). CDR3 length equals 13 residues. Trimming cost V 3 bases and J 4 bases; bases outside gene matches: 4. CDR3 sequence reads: CAWSGGQGYGYTF. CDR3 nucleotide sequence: TGTGCCTGGAGCGGAGGACAGGGCTATGGCTACACCTTC. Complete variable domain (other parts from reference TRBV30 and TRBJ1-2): SQTIHQWPATLVQPVGSPLSLECTVEGTSNPNLYWYRQAAGRGLQLLFYSVGIGQISSEVPQNLSASRPQDRQFILSSKKLLLSDSGFYLCAWSGGQGYGYTFGSGTRLTVV.

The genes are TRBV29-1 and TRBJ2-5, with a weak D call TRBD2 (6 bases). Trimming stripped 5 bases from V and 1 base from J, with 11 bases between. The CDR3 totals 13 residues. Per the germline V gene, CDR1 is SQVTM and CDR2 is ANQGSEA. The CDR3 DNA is TGCAGCGTTTCGGGGGTGAGCCAAGAGACCCAGTACTTC. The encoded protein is CSVSGVSQETQYF.

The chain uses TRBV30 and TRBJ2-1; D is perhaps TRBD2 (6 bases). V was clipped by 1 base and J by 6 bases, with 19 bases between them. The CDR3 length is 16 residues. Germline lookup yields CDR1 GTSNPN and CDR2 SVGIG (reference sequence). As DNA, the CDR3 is TGTGCCTGGAGTGCCCCGGGACTTGATAGCTTCAATGAGCAGTTCTTC. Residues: CAWSAPGLDSFNEQFF.

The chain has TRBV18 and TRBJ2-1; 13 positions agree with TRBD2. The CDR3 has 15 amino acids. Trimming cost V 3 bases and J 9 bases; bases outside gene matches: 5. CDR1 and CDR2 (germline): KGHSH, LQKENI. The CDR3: CASSPSGLAGVEQFF. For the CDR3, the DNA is TGTGCCAGCTCACCCTCCGGACTAGCGGGAGTTGAGCAGTTCTTC. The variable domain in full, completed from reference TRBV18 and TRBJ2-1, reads NAGVMQNPRHLVRRRGQEARLRCSPMKGHSHVYWYRQLPEEGLKFMVYLQKENIIDESGMPKERFSAEFPKEGPSILRIQQVVRGDSAAYFCASSPSGLAGVEQFFGPGTRLTVL.